This is a list of T cell receptor beta chains from one sample in a study of OX40 agonist ivuxolimab in advanced cancers. Only in-frame clones appear in the TCRdb table, and some are missing; sequencing was by immunoSEQ multiplex PCR. Among tens of thousands of clones, just under 90% were seen once, and the ten largest hold approximately 7.4%. The sequenced sample was CD4+ or CD8+ T cells sorted from blood, obtained in a trial of the OX40 agonist ivuxolimab. These receptor sequences come from an adult with an advanced solid tumor such as melanoma, head and neck, liver or kidney cancer. CDR3s include the opening cysteine and the closing phenylalanine or tryptophan. D genes are given only for firm matches. Where a row states a size, it is once, few, many or the class of an expanded clone; other rows omit it.

DNA	CDR3	J	D	V	size
TGTGCCAGCAGCTCGAACTCCGCAGGGATCCGCTACACCTTC	CASSSNSAGIRYTF	TRBJ1-2	-	TRBV7-9	few
TGCGCCAGCAGCTCCCGGACGGGGCTTTATGGCTACACCTTC	CASSSRTGLYGYTF	TRBJ1-2	-	TRBV4-1	once
TGTGCCAGCAGTCTAGGAGGGTCTGGGGCCAACGTCCTGACTTTC	CASSLGGSGANVLTF	TRBJ2-6	-	TRBV7-2	-
TGCAGCGTGGCCGCTGGACTAGCGGCCACAGATACGCAGTATTTT	CSVAAGLAATDTQYF	TRBJ2-3	TRBD2	TRBV29-1	-
TGTGCCAGCAGTTCCCGCCTAGCAACTAATGAAAAACTGTTTTTT	CASSSRLATNEKLFF	TRBJ1-4	-	TRBV28	once
TGTGCCAGCAGCTTACAGCGGACGGGAGGAGCTTTCTTT	CASSLQRTGGAFF	TRBJ1-1	-	TRBV11-2	-
TGTGCTAGTGGTTTGGTACTGGGCGCAGATACGCAGTATTTT	CASGLVLGADTQYF	TRBJ2-3	-	TRBV12-5	-
TGTGCCAGCAGCTTAGATCCCAGCTACGAGCAGTACTTC	CASSLDPSYEQYF	TRBJ2-7	-	TRBV11-2	once
TGTGCCAGCAGCTCCGGCCGGGACAGGGGCACTGAAGCTTTCTTT	CASSSGRDRGTEAFF	TRBJ1-1	TRBD1	TRBV6-5	-
TGTGCCAGCAGGCTAAGGGGGTATAATTCACCCCTCCACTTT	CASRLRGYNSPLHF	TRBJ1-6	-	TRBV11-3	-
TGTGCCAGCAGTCGACAGGGTCAAAGCAATCAGCCCCAGCATTTT	CASSRQGQSNQPQHF	TRBJ1-5	TRBD1	TRBV2	once
TGTGCCAGTAGTATTGGGGGACGTGGGTACACTGAAGCTTTCTTT	CASSIGGRGYTEAFF	TRBJ1-1	-	TRBV19	-
TGTGCCAGCAGCCCTGGACGGGGAATAGCCAAAAACATTCAGTACTTC	CASSPGRGIAKNIQYF	TRBJ2-4	-	TRBV14	-
TGTGCCAGCAGTGGTGGGACAGGGGGCAATGAGCAGTTCTTC	CASSGGTGGNEQFF	TRBJ2-1	TRBD1	TRBV27	-
TGTGCCAGCAGTTTATCGGGGGGGTTGGGGACCCAGTACTTC	CASSLSGGLGTQYF	TRBJ2-5	TRBD2	TRBV27	-
TGTGCCAGCAGTGAACGGGGCTCCTACGAGCAGTACTTC	CASSERGSYEQYF	TRBJ2-7	-	TRBV6-1	-
TGTGCCAGCAGCTCCGTCAACCGGGGGGTTGCCTACGAGCAGTACTTC	CASSSVNRGVAYEQYF	TRBJ2-7	TRBD2	TRBV7-8	-
TGCGCCAGCAGTGATAGGGGAGTTAATGAGCAGTTCTTC	CASSDRGVNEQFF	TRBJ2-1	-	TRBV10-2	few
TGTGCCAGCAGCTCCTCCGGGACTAGCGGGAACACCGGGGAGCTGTTTTTT	CASSSSGTSGNTGELFF	TRBJ2-2	TRBD2	TRBV7-9	-
TGCGCCAGCAGCTTGGCAGAGTCCACCGAGCAGTACTTC	CASSLAESTEQYF	TRBJ2-7	-	TRBV5-1	-
TGTGCCAGCAGTTTGGTCAGGGGGCGGTTCACCGGGGAGCTGTTTTTT	CASSLVRGRFTGELFF	TRBJ2-2	TRBD1	TRBV27	-
TGCGCCAGCAGCTTGGGTTTTGTGGGGACCCTGAGTTTGGAGCAGTACTTC	CASSLGFVGTLSLEQYF	TRBJ2-7	-	TRBV5-1	-
TGTGCTAGTGGTCCGGGACAGGGGGCCTACAATGAGCAGTTCTTC	CASGPGQGAYNEQFF	TRBJ2-1	TRBD1	TRBV12-5	-
TGTGCCAGCAGCAGGGGGCAGGGGGGTGGCTACACCTTC	CASSRGQGGGYTF	TRBJ1-2	TRBD1	TRBV28	once
TGTGCCAGCAGCCGCTCATGGGGGGAGGTTTACAATGAGCAGTTCTTC	CASSRSWGEVYNEQFF	TRBJ2-1	-	TRBV5-6	-
TGCAGCGTGGCCGGGACAGGGGGCTACGAGCAGTACTTC	CSVAGTGGYEQYF	TRBJ2-7	TRBD1	TRBV29-1	-
TGCAGCGAGTCCGCCGGGACTAGTACCAATGAGCAGTTCTTC	CSESAGTSTNEQFF	TRBJ2-1	TRBD2	TRBV29-1	-
TGCAGTGCTCTAACAGGTTACGAGCAGTACTTC	CSALTGYEQYF	TRBJ2-7	-	TRBV20-1	-